This T cell receptor beta chain was recorded in a study of T cell changes during pregnancy in multiple sclerosis. Data came from immunoSEQ multiplex PCR; TCRdb stores just in-frame clones and leaves some out. This table holds more than 80,000 clones, 75% to 95% found once. This clone was detected only once. The CDR3 extends over 13 amino acids. Germline-derived CDR1 and CDR2 are SGHTA and FQGTGA. Trimming pared 5 bases from V and 4 bases from J, leaving 11 bases between. Sequencing used peripheral blood, obtained before pregnancy. The chain uses TRBV7-3 and TRBJ1-1, with D possibly TRBD1 on 6 matching bases. The source is a female donor with multiple sclerosis, enrolled in a pregnancy study. The CDR3: CASSQQGGTEAFF. The CDR3 nucleotides are TGTGCCAGCAGCCAACAGGGCGGCACTGAAGCTTTCTTT.